This TCR beta chain was identified during a study of T cells in Graves' hyperthyroidism and ophthalmopathy. Findings of the study overall: Before onset, ophthalmopathy was predicted by the model a median about six months earlier.

From RNA transcripts, TCR beta CDR3 regions were amplified. The TCR CDR3 was amplified in a first-round RT-PCR using the HTBI primer set. TCRdb passed the multiplex PCR reads through MiXCR, listing each CDR3 protein once. Of 750,000 to 900,000 distinct CDR3 sequences in the sample, more than 30% are singletons; the top ten hold around 9.3%. Fresh peripheral blood, about 9.3 ml, yielded the PBMCs. With respect to this clonotype: Its target is not known.

The source of this sequence is a man aged 18 to 35 with Graves' hyperthyroidism. The specimen sequenced was blood.

The CDR3, as DNA: TGTGCCAGCAGTTACTCGAGCAGGGGTTTTGAAAAACTGTTTTTT. It encodes CASSYSSRGFEKLFF. The rearrangement uses TRBV7-2 and TRBJ1-4, with a tentative D call TRBD1 (6 bases). The CDR3 loop spans 15 amino acids. Trimming pared 6 bases from V and 7 bases from J, leaving 18 bases between. The germline V gene has CDR1 SGHTA and CDR2 FQGNSA.